This TCR beta chain was recovered during a study of OX40 agonist ivuxolimab in advanced cancers. This clone ranks as large. What it binds is not known. Some clones are missing from TCRdb's copy, which holds only in-frame ones; the method was immunoSEQ multiplex PCR. The sample records just over 20,000 clones, more than 75% being singletons. V lost 4 bases, J lost 5 bases, and 19 bases lay in between. The CDR3 covers 17 residues. Per germline, CDR1 SGDLS and CDR2 YYNGEE. General study results and limits: The CD4+ and CD8+ T cells in the blood had expanded clonally by week 6 at 0.1 to 3.0 mg/kg. More expanded clones were seen, on average, in CD8+ T cells than in CD4+.

Patients who had autoimmune disease history or got systemic immunosuppression were left out. This TCR was recovered from an adult with an advanced solid tumor such as melanoma, head and neck, liver or kidney cancer. The sequenced sample was CD4+ or CD8+ T cells sorted from blood, obtained in a trial of the OX40 agonist ivuxolimab. V is TRBV9 and J is TRBJ1-6, with no clear D. Here the CDR3 DNA reads TGTGCCAGCAGCTTTAGGACCGCGTCTGTTAATAATTCACCCCTCCACTTT. Its translation: CASSFRTASVNNSPLHF.